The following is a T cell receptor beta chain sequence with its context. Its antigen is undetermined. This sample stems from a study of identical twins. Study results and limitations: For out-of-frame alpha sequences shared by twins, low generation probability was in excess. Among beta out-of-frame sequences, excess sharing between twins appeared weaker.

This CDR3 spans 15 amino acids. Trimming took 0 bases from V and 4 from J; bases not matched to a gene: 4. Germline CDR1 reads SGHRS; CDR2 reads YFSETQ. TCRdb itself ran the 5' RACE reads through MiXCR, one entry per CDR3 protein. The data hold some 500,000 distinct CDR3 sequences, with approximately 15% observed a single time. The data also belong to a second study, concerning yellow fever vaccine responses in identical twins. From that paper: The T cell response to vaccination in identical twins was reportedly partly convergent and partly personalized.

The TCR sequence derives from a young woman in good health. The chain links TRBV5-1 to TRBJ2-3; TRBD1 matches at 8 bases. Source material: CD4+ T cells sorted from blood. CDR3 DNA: TGCGCCAGCAGCTTGGGGACAGGGAACCCAGATACGCAGTATTTT. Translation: CASSLGTGNPDTQYF.